The clone carrying this T cell receptor (beta chain) was found a few times. The antigen remains unidentified. CDR1 is LGHNA and CDR2 is YSLEER in the germline V gene. Trimming cost V 2 bases and J 4 bases, with 11 bases left between them. The CDR3 totals 14 residues. TCRdb re-called the reads with MiXCR, one entry per CDR3 protein. Of fewer than 1,000,000 distinct CDR3 sequences in the sample, less than 40% were seen once. The entry originates in a study of T cell repertoires in cytomegalovirus infection. Points from the study as a whole: Ex vivo responses were dominated by HLA-C-restricted CMV-specific TCR beta clonotypes. Pooled public TCR beta family frequency picked out CMV carriers with the relevant HLA.

The chain employs TRBV4-3 and TRBJ1-2, with D unclear. This TCR came from a human donor in good health (CMV status not recorded). Some clones in this sample may be carry-over from other donors' samples. Sample: cultured CD8+ T cells from PBMCs, taken from culture after CMV antigen stimulation. In DNA form, the CDR3 reads TGCGCCAGCAGCCAATCTAGCATAGGCTATGGCTACACCTTC. This codes for CASSQSSIGYGYTF.